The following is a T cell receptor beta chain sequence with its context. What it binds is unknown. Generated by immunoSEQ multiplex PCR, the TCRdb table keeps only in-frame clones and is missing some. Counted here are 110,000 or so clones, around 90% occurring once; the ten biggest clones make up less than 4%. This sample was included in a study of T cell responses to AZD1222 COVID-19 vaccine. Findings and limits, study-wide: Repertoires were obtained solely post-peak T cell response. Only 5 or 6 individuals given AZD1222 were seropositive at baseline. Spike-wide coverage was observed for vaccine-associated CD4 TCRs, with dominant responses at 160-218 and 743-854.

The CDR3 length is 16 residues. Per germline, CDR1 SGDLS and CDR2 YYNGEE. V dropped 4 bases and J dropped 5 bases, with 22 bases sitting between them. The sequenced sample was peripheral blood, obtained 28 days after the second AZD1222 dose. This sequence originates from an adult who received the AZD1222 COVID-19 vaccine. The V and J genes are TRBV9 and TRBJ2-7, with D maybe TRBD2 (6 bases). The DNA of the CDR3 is TGTGCCAGCAGCCCCACCTGGGGACTCGCCGTCCACGAGCAGTACTTC. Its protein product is CASSPTWGLAVHEQYF. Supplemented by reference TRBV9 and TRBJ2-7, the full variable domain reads DSGVTQTPKHLITATGQRVTLRCSPRSGDLSVYWYQQSLDQGLQFLIQYYNGEERAKGNILERFSAQQFPDLHSELNLSSLELGDSALYFCASSPTWGLAVHEQYFGPGTRLTVT.